These 9 T cell receptor beta chains came from one sample sequenced in a study of radiotherapy plus CTLA-4 blockade in lung cancer (dated by TCRdb to between 2017 and 2018). Libraries came from the immunoSEQ multiplex PCR assay. Drawn from immuneACCESS, this table holds only the in-frame rearrangements with V and J called that TCRdb kept. Clones are partly lost; checked studies trace under half to an unresolved V gene and leave the rest unexplained. In this sample the table shows tens of thousands of clones, 85% to 90% of which occur a single time. Over 15% of the sample belongs to the ten largest clones. The sample in question was peripheral blood, obtained from a patient treated with radiotherapy plus ipilimumab. These receptors were taken from a human donor with non-small cell lung cancer that progressed on radiotherapy plus ipilimumab.

The V gene is TRBV18, the J gene TRBJ2-7; D may be TRBD2 (5 bases). CDR3 length: 14 amino acids. The V gene lost 6 bases and the J gene lost 6 bases, with 18 bases spanning the gap. Looked up from germline, CDR1 is KGHSH and CDR2 is LQKENI. CDR3 DNA sequence: TGTGCCAGCTCGCCTCAGGAAGAGGGAACCGAGCAGTACTTC. Translation: CASSPQEEGTEQYF.

The chain employs TRBV27 and TRBJ2-7; D might be TRBD1 or TRBD2, each matching 7 bases. V lost 4 bases and J 1 base, leaving 20 bases between the germline ends. The germline V gene encodes CDR1 MNHEY and CDR2 SMNVEV (reference sequence). The CDR3 loop spans 17 amino acids. CDR3 protein: CASSSRGEGAYSYEQYF. The DNA of the CDR3 is TGTGCCAGCAGTTCCCGAGGGGAGGGGGCCTATTCCTACGAGCAGTACTTC.

The J gene is TRBJ2-7, the V gene TRBV6-6, with D uncertain. The germline gives CDR1 MNHNY, CDR2 SVGAGI (reference sequence). There are 16 residues in the CDR3. The V and J ends lost 0 bases and 0 bases respectively, with 12 bases between them. Written as DNA, the CDR3 is TGTGCCAGCAGTTACTCGAGGTGGGCGGACTCCTACGAGCAGTACTTC. This encodes CASSYSRWADSYEQYF.

J is TRBJ2-5 and V is TRBV5-1; TRBD1 is a possible D gene (5 bases). V dropped 6 bases and J dropped 0 bases, with 12 bases sitting between them. Germline lookup yields CDR1 SGHRS and CDR2 YFSETQ. This CDR3 contains 14 residues. The CDR3, as DNA: TGCGCCAGCACGCGCGACAGTTACCAAGAGACCCAGTACTTC. Its protein is CASTRDSYQETQYF.

The rearrangement links TRBV5-4 to TRBJ2-7, with 15 positions matching TRBD2. The V and J ends lost 4 bases and 1 base, in that order; junction bases with no gene match: 3. Germline V gene sequence: CDR1 SGHNT, CDR2 YYREEE (reference sequence). The CDR3 length is 16 residues. CDR3 nucleotide sequence: TGTGCCAGCAGCCGGGGACTAGCGGGGGGTTCCTACGAGCAGTACTTC. Translating it yields CASSRGLAGGSYEQYF.

This clone was found once. The rearrangement uses TRBV6-5 and TRBJ1-5; D is possibly TRBD1 (5 bases). Trimming stripped 9 bases from V and 5 bases from J, with 14 bases between. CDR3 length: 13 residues. CDR1 MNHEY and CDR2 SVGAGI come from the germline V gene. The CDR3 region is CASRGRTHQPQHF. In DNA form, the CDR3 reads TGTGCCAGTAGGGGCAGAACCCATCAGCCCCAGCATTTT.

The V gene is TRBV1, the J gene TRBJ2-5. TRBV1 is recorded as a pseudogene. This CDR3 has 18 amino acids. CDR3 protein: CTSNSKRGEPRTKETQYF. CDR3 in DNA: TGCACCAGCAACTCCAAGAGAGGGGAGCCTAGAACCAAAGAGACCCAGTACTTC.

The CDR3 here is CAWSVKANTEAFF. Written as DNA, the CDR3 is TGTGCCTGGAGTGTTAAGGCGAACACTGAAGCTTTCTTT. The chain is built from TRBV30 and TRBJ1-1; no clear D gene. Trimming left V 0 bases short and J 1 base short, with 6 bases between. The CDR3 sequence is 13 residues long. Germline CDR1 reads GTSNPN; CDR2 reads SVGIG (reference sequence).

This chain connects TRBV7-9 to TRBJ1-1; perhaps TRBD1 as D (5 bases). The CDR3 extends over 13 amino acids. Germline CDR1 reads SEHNR; CDR2 reads FQNEAQ (reference sequence). Trimming removed 4 bases at V and 2 bases at J, with 8 bases between. The CDR3 DNA reads TGTGCCAGCAGCTGGGGGGACAACACTGAAGCTTTCTTT. The encoded protein is CASSWGDNTEAFF.